Listed below are T cell receptor beta chains from one sample, sequenced in a study of blood T cell repertoires in COVID-19. Produced via immunoSEQ multiplex PCR; TCRdb's table is partial and in-frame only. The sample includes about 130,000 clones, about four fifths of them seen just once. Sequences were obtained from peripheral blood. The receptors shown here come from a human donor in a cohort sampled during active COVID-19. Each CDR3 is given with its conserved first and last residue. D genes are given only for firm matches. Some rows have no size entry. The others give once, few or many, or a class for an expanded clone.

D: TRBD1
size: .
V: TRBV27
J: TRBJ1-1
CDR3: CASSRGGQGEFFLNTEAFF
DNA: TGTGCCAGCAGTAGAGGGGGACAGGGGGAATTTTTTTTGAACACTGAAGCTTTCTTT

D: TRBD1
size: .
V: TRBV5-1
J: TRBJ1-4
CDR3: CASRTGGMGTNEKLFF
DNA: TGCGCCAGCAGAACAGGGGGCATGGGGACTAATGAAAAACTGTTTTTT

D: TRBD1
size: .
V: TRBV19
J: TRBJ2-5
CDR3: CASSTPGQGTETQYF
DNA: TGTGCCAGTAGTACCCCGGGACAGGGTACAGAGACCCAGTACTTC

D: TRBD2
size: .
V: TRBV6-1
J: TRBJ2-5
CDR3: CASSEGWRGAGETQYF
DNA: TGTGCCAGCAGTGAAGGGTGGCGGGGGGCCGGGGAGACCCAGTACTTC

D: .
size: few
V: TRBV30
J: TRBJ1-6
CDR3: CAWSVSQGGSPLHF
DNA: TGTGCCTGGAGTGTAAGTCAGGGTGGCTCACCCCTCCACTTT

D: .
size: .
V: TRBV6-6
J: TRBJ1-1
CDR3: CASSYSAENEAFF
DNA: TGTGCCAGCAGTTACTCGGCCGAAAATGAAGCTTTCTTT

D: TRBD2
size: .
V: TRBV5-1
J: TRBJ2-1
CDR3: CASSSRRGRGANEQFF
DNA: TGCGCCAGCAGCTCCCGCCGCGGGCGGGGGGCCAATGAGCAGTTCTTC

D: TRBD1
size: .
V: TRBV30
J: TRBJ1-5
CDR3: CAWTKTGGGNQPQHF
DNA: TGTGCCTGGACTAAGACAGGGGGCGGCAATCAGCCCCAGCATTTT

D: .
size: few
V: TRBV5-3
J: TRBJ1-5
CDR3: CARSKTVLSNQPQHF
DNA: TGTGCCAGAAGTAAGACAGTATTGAGCAATCAGCCCCAGCATTTT

D: .
size: .
V: TRBV29-1
J: TRBJ2-5
CDR3: CSVVFPSNVQETQYF
DNA: TGCAGCGTTGTTTTCCCTAGCAACGTTCAAGAGACCCAGTACTTC

D: TRBD2
size: .
V: TRBV5-5
J: TRBJ2-1
CDR3: CASSYTTGTSLNEQFF
DNA: TGTGCCAGCAGCTACACTACCGGGACTAGCTTAAATGAGCAGTTCTTC

D: .
size: .
V: TRBV7-9
J: TRBJ1-6
CDR3: CASSLGGGGSNSPLHF
DNA: TGTGCCAGCAGCTTGGGGGGTGGGGGTTCCAATTCACCCCTCCACTTT

D: TRBD1
size: few
V: TRBV6-6
J: TRBJ1-6
CDR3: CASRTGTGINSPLHF
DNA: TGTGCCAGCAGAACCGGGACAGGGATTAATTCACCCCTCCACTTT

D: .
size: .
V: TRBV5-1
J: TRBJ2-2
CDR3: CASSLADKNTGELFF
DNA: TGCGCCAGCAGCTTGGCCGACAAGAACACCGGGGAGCTGTTTTTT

D: .
size: .
V: TRBV7-6
J: TRBJ2-1
CDR3: CASSLLGTVGQGWVDEQFF
DNA: TGTGCCAGCAGCTTATTGGGGACGGTCGGGCAGGGGTGGGTCGATGAGCAGTTCTTC

D: .
size: .
V: TRBV5-6
J: TRBJ2-6
CDR3: CASSLQGGGAVGANVLTF
DNA: TGTGCCAGCAGCTTGCAAGGAGGGGGCGCGGTCGGGGCCAACGTCCTGACTTTC

D: TRBD1
size: .
V: TRBV11-3
J: TRBJ1-3
CDR3: CASSLRGGGWWNTIYF
DNA: TGTGCCAGCAGCTTACGAGGAGGGGGCTGGTGGAACACCATATATTTT

D: .
size: few
V: TRBV6-1
J: TRBJ2-1
CDR3: CASSEWSTGNGEQFF
DNA: TGTGCCAGCAGTGAATGGTCTACAGGGAACGGTGAGCAGTTCTTC

D: .
size: .
V: TRBV11-2
J: TRBJ1-6
CDR3: CASSLDSTQGYSPLHF
DNA: TGTGCCAGCAGCTTAGATAGTACACAGGGTTATTCACCCCTCCACTTT

D: TRBD2
size: .
V: TRBV7-7
J: TRBJ2-5
CDR3: CASSASTSGLETQYF
DNA: TGTGCCAGCAGCGCCTCGACTAGCGGGTTAGAGACCCAGTACTTC

D: .
size: .
V: TRBV7-8
J: TRBJ2-2
CDR3: CAAAGGYGTGELFF
DNA: TGTGCCGCCGCAGGGGGGTACGGCACCGGGGAGCTGTTTTTT

D: TRBD1
size: few
V: TRBV27
J: TRBJ1-4
CDR3: CASRPSTGGVGEKLFF
DNA: TGTGCCAGCAGACCTTCCACAGGGGGCGTCGGGGAAAAACTGTTTTTT

D: .
size: .
V: TRBV27
J: TRBJ2-3
CDR3: CASSPIDTQYF
DNA: TGTGCCAGCAGTCCCATAGATACGCAGTATTTT

D: .
size: .
V: TRBV19
J: TRBJ2-7
CDR3: CASTSRQGGPNEQYF
DNA: TGTGCCAGTACCTCCCGACAGGGAGGACCGAACGAGCAGTACTTC

D: .
size: .
V: TRBV7-2
J: TRBJ2-1
CDR3: CASSRTQGSYNEQFF
DNA: TGTGCCAGCAGCAGAACCCAGGGATCCTACAATGAGCAGTTCTTC

D: .
size: .
V: TRBV6-5
J: TRBJ1-4
CDR3: CASMIGGTNEKLFF
DNA: TGTGCCAGCATGATAGGGGGAACTAATGAAAAACTGTTTTTT

D: .
size: .
V: TRBV5-1
J: TRBJ2-3
CDR3: CASSTQGFTDTQYF
DNA: TGCGCCAGCAGCACCCAGGGGTTCACAGATACGCAGTATTTT